This TCR beta chain comes out of a study of cytomegalovirus exposure and HLA in healthy donors. Regarding the study as a whole: In presence/absence analyses, roughly uniform sequencing depth across donors was assumed. A missense DCLRE1C variant was associated with V- and J-gene trimming of TCR beta chains in a later analysis, and an independent cohort replicated the association.

Primers for the PCR totalled 60 Vbeta and 13 Jbeta. TCRdb's copy holds only in-frame clones and misses some; the assay was immunoSEQ multiplex PCR. Among some 98,000 clones listed, about 81% were seen once. Notes on this clone: Its antigen is undetermined.

This CDR3 comprises 16 residues. Per germline, CDR1 SGHAT and CDR2 FQNNGV. Trimming stripped 0 bases from V and 4 bases from J, with 12 bases between. Sequenced sample: PBMCs. The chain employs TRBV11-2 and TRBJ2-2, with a tentative D call TRBD1 (5 bases). The receptor's source is a man aged 35 to 55 in good health and CMV-seronegative. The DNA for the CDR3 is TGTGCCAGCAGCTTAGACAGGGTTTTGAGCACCGGGGAGCTGTTTTTT. Translating gives CASSLDRVLSTGELFF.